This T cell receptor beta chain was profiled in a study of long-term antiretroviral therapy in people with HIV. CDR1 is SEHNR and CDR2 is FQNEAQ in the germline V gene (reference sequence). V lost 5 bases, J lost 3 bases, and 5 bases stayed unmatched. This CDR3 is built from 15 residues. Survey level was the resolution at which the v3.0 immunoSEQ assay ran. Data came from immunoSEQ multiplex PCR; TCRdb stores just in-frame clones and leaves some out. The sample carries under 20,000 clones, 75% recorded once. The sequence derives from a woman aged 45-65 years with HIV. The input for sequencing was unsorted PBMCs, taken 1.5 years before starting antiretroviral therapy. The rearrangement uses TRBV7-9 and TRBJ2-1, with 9 bases matching TRBD1. The CDR3 nucleotides are TGTGCCAGCAGCCCCTGGACAGGGGTCTACAATGAGCAGTTCTTC. This encodes CASSPWTGVYNEQFF.